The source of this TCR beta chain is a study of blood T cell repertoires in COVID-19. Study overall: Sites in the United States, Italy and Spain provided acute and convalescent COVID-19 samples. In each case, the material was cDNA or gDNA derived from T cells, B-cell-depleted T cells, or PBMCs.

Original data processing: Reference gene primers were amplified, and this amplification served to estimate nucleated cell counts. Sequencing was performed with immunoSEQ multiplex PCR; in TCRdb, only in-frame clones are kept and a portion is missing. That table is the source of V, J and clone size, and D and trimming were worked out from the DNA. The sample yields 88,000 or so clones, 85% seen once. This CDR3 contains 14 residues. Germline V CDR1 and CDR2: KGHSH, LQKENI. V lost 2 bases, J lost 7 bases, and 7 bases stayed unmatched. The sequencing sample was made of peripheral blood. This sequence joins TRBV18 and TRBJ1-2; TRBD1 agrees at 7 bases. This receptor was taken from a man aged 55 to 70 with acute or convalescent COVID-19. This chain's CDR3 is CASSPYKGAVGYTF. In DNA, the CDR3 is TGTGCCAGCTCACCATATAAGGGGGCCGTTGGCTACACCTTC.